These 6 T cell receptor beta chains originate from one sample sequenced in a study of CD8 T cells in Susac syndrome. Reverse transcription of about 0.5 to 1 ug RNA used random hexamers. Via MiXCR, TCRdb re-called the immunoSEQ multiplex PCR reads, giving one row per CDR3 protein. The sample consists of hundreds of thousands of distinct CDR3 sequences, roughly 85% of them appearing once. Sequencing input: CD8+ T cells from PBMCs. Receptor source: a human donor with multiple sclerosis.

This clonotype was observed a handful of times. The CDR3 reads CSAEGLGEQFF. The DNA for the CDR3 is TGCAGCGCCGAGGGGCTCGGTGAGCAGTTCTTC. V gene TRBV29-1 combines with J gene TRBJ2-1; D possibly matches TRBD1 or TRBD2 (5 bases each). The germline V and J ends were trimmed by 7 bases and 9 bases, with 13 bases remaining between them. Germline V lookup: CDR1 SQVTM, CDR2 ANQGSEA. CDR3 length: 11 residues.

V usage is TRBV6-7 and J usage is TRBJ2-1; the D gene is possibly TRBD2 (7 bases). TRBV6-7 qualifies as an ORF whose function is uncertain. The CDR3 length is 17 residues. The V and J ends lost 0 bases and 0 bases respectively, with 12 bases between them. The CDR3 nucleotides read TGTGCCAGCAGTTACTCGAGGGGGGGGGTCTCCTACAATGAGCAGTTCTTC. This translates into CASSYSRGGVSYNEQFF.

CDR3 sequence (DNA): TGTGCCAGTAGTATAATGGACAGCTCCTACAATGAGCAGTTCTTC. It encodes CASSIMDSSYNEQFF. The chain carries TRBV19 and TRBJ2-1; a weak D match, TRBD1 (6 bases). V was cut by 2 bases and J by 0 bases, with 8 bases left in between. The CDR3 is made up of 15 amino acids. CDR1 and CDR2 (germline): LNHDA, SQIVND (reference sequence).

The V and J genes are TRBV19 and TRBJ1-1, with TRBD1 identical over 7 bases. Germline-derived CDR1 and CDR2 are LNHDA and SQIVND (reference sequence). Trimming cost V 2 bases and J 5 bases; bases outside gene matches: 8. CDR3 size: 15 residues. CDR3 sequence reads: CASSIWGRGWTEAFF. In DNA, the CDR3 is TGTGCCAGTAGTATATGGGGCAGGGGGTGGACTGAAGCTTTCTTT.

The CDR3 sequence: CAAQGMTNEKLFF. The CDR3 DNA reads TGTGCCGCACAGGGTATGACTAATGAAAAACTGTTTTTT. This sequence joins TRBV15 and TRBJ1-4; D may be TRBD1 (6 bases). There are 13 residues in the CDR3. The V end lost 11 bases, the J end lost 2 bases, and 12 bases lay between the germline ends. Germline V gene lookup returns CDR1 LNHNV and CDR2 YYDKDF (reference sequence). The full variable domain, in which reference TRBV15 and TRBJ1-4 provide the parts outside the CDR3, is DAMVIQNPRYQVTQFGKPVTLSCSQTLNHNVMYWYQQKSSQAPKLLFHYYDKDFNNEADTPDNFQSRRPNTSFCFLDIRSPGLGDTAMYLCAAQGMTNEKLFFGSGTQLSVL.

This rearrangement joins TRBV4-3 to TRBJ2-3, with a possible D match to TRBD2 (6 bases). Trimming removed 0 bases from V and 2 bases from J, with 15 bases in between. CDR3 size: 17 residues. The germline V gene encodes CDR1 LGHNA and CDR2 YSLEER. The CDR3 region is CASSQDRGGISTDTQYF. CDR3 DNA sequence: TGCGCCAGCAGCCAAGATAGGGGCGGGATCTCCACAGATACGCAGTATTTT.